These T cell receptor beta chains were read from a single sample in a study of CD8 T cells in ankylosing spondylitis. MiXCR, applied by TCRdb to the 5' RACE reads, yields one record per CDR3 protein. The table shows roughly 260,000 distinct CDR3 sequences, with 20% occurring only once. Material: blood, either unsorted or a sorted T cell fraction (not recorded which). These receptors all come from a male donor with ankylosing spondylitis or in good health (not recorded which). Each CDR3 is given with its conserved first and last residue. D genes are given only for firm matches. Part of the rows lack a size; the others show once, few, many or a class for expanded clones.

V gene: TRBV7-7
J gene: TRBJ1-6
D gene: -
clone size: -
CDR3 DNA: TGTGCTAGCAGCTTAGCGGATGGTTCACCCCTCCACTTT
CDR3 protein: CASSLADGSPLHF

V gene: TRBV11-2
J gene: TRBJ2-3
D gene: TRBD1
clone size: -
CDR3 DNA: TGTGCCAGCAGCCGGAGGGTCCAGACAGGGGGCGCAGATACGCAGTATTTT
CDR3 protein: CASSRRVQTGGADTQYF

V gene: TRBV6-1
J gene: TRBJ2-6
D gene: -
clone size: -
CDR3 DNA: TGTGCCAGCAGGAACGGTGGGGCCAACGTCCTGACTTTC
CDR3 protein: CASRNGGANVLTF

V gene: TRBV20-1
J gene: TRBJ1-4
D gene: TRBD1
clone size: many
CDR3 DNA: TGCAGTGCTAGAGTCCCAGGGGGCCGTGAAAAACTGTTTTTT
CDR3 protein: CSARVPGGREKLFF

V gene: TRBV2
J gene: TRBJ2-1
D gene: -
clone size: few
CDR3 DNA: TGTGCCAGCAGCCGACCCAGTGGGTACAATGAGCAGTTCTTC
CDR3 protein: CASSRPSGYNEQFF

V gene: TRBV20-1
J gene: TRBJ1-1
D gene: TRBD1
clone size: -
CDR3 DNA: TGCAGTGCTAGACCCCTTGGACAGGGAGAGAACACTGAAGCTTTCTTT
CDR3 protein: CSARPLGQGENTEAFF

V gene: TRBV5-1
J gene: TRBJ2-2
D gene: -
clone size: -
CDR3 DNA: TGCGCCAGCAGCTCTCCGGGACTCGGGAACACCGGGGAGCTGTTTTTT
CDR3 protein: CASSSPGLGNTGELFF

V gene: TRBV6-1
J gene: TRBJ2-1
D gene: TRBD2
clone size: once
CDR3 DNA: TGTGCCAGCAGCCCTAGCGGGGGGGCGACAAAGCAGTTCTTC
CDR3 protein: CASSPSGGATKQFF

V gene: TRBV18
J gene: TRBJ2-2
D gene: TRBD2
clone size: few
CDR3 DNA: TGTGCCAGCTCACCGGGACTAGCGGGAGTTGGAACCGGGGAGCTGTTTTTT
CDR3 protein: CASSPGLAGVGTGELFF

V gene: TRBV10-3
J gene: TRBJ2-2
D gene: TRBD2
clone size: -
CDR3 DNA: TGTGCCATCAGTGAGCCGAAAGCGGGAGTCGCGAACACCGGGGAGCTGTTTTTT
CDR3 protein: CAISEPKAGVANTGELFF

V gene: TRBV5-1
J gene: TRBJ1-2
D gene: -
clone size: few
CDR3 DNA: TGCGCCAGCAGCTTGGTGCCGGGAGACTATGGCTACACCTTC
CDR3 protein: CASSLVPGDYGYTF

V gene: TRBV2
J gene: TRBJ2-2
D gene: TRBD1
clone size: few
CDR3 DNA: TGTGCCAGCATTCCGGACAGGGCGGGGACCGGGGAGCTGTTTTTT
CDR3 protein: CASIPDRAGTGELFF

V gene: TRBV12-3/TRBV12-4
J gene: TRBJ2-5
D gene: TRBD1
clone size: -
CDR3 DNA: TGTGCCACGGACAGGGATGTCGAGACCCAGTACTTC
CDR3 protein: CATDRDVETQYF

V gene: TRBV27
J gene: TRBJ2-1
D gene: -
clone size: -
CDR3 DNA: TGTGCCAGCAGTTTGGGGGCTCAGGAGTTCTTC
CDR3 protein: CASSLGAQEFF

V gene: TRBV20-1
J gene: TRBJ2-3
D gene: TRBD2
clone size: -
CDR3 DNA: TGCAGTGCTAGGGGGTGGGGGGGGTTGGATACGCAGTATTTT
CDR3 protein: CSARGWGGLDTQYF

V gene: TRBV4-1
J gene: TRBJ1-1
D gene: TRBD1
clone size: few
CDR3 DNA: TGCGCCAGCAGCCAAGAGGGGGGGCGCAGGACAGGGAACACTGAAGCTTTCTTT
CDR3 protein: CASSQEGGRRTGNTEAFF

V gene: TRBV7-2
J gene: TRBJ2-1
D gene: -
clone size: -
CDR3 DNA: TGTGCCAGCAGCTCGTCAAACACTGAGCAGTTCTTC
CDR3 protein: CASSSSNTEQFF

V gene: TRBV11-2
J gene: TRBJ1-1
D gene: TRBD1
clone size: -
CDR3 DNA: TGTGCCAGCAGCTACCAGGGGGGTCCAGCTGAAGCTTTCTTT
CDR3 protein: CASSYQGGPAEAFF

V gene: TRBV6-1
J gene: TRBJ2-2
D gene: -
clone size: -
CDR3 DNA: TGTGCCAGCAGTGAATGGGGTGGGGAGCTGTTTTTT
CDR3 protein: CASSEWGGELFF

V gene: TRBV11-2
J gene: TRBJ2-1
D gene: -
clone size: many
CDR3 DNA: TGTGCCAGCACCCATCACACCGCGGGCGTCAATGAGCAGTTCTTC
CDR3 protein: CASTHHTAGVNEQFF

V gene: TRBV28
J gene: TRBJ2-2
D gene: -
clone size: -
CDR3 DNA: TGTGCCAGCAGGGAGGGCCTAGCCACCGGGGAGCTGTTTTTT
CDR3 protein: CASREGLATGELFF

V gene: TRBV12-3/TRBV12-4
J gene: TRBJ1-5
D gene: TRBD1
clone size: -
CDR3 DNA: TGTGCCAGCAGTACCAGGACAGGGGGCCCCAATCAGCCCCAGCATTTT
CDR3 protein: CASSTRTGGPNQPQHF

V gene: TRBV25-1
J gene: TRBJ1-2
D gene: TRBD1
clone size: -
CDR3 DNA: TGTGCCAGCGGTACCGGACAGGGCAAATCTAACTATGGCTACACCTTC
CDR3 protein: CASGTGQGKSNYGYTF

V gene: TRBV20-1
J gene: TRBJ2-5
D gene: -
clone size: few
CDR3 DNA: TGCAGTGCTAGATTTCCCTCCCAAGAGACCCAGTACTTC
CDR3 protein: CSARFPSQETQYF

V gene: TRBV20-1
J gene: TRBJ2-5
D gene: -
clone size: few
CDR3 DNA: TGCAGTGCTAGAGGGCATAGGGGAAAAGAGACCCAGTACTTC
CDR3 protein: CSARGHRGKETQYF

V gene: TRBV5-1
J gene: TRBJ2-3
D gene: TRBD1
clone size: few
CDR3 DNA: TGCGCCAGCAGCTTGGACACACAGGGGACGCAGTATTTT
CDR3 protein: CASSLDTQGTQYF

V gene: TRBV5-1
J gene: TRBJ1-6
D gene: TRBD1
clone size: many
CDR3 DNA: TGCGCCAGCAGCCGGGACAGCTATAATTCACCCCTCCACTTT
CDR3 protein: CASSRDSYNSPLHF

V gene: TRBV7-9
J gene: TRBJ1-1
D gene: -
clone size: -
CDR3 DNA: TGTGCCAGCAGTCGAACAAACCCCGGTACTGAAGCTTTCTTT
CDR3 protein: CASSRTNPGTEAFF

V gene: TRBV7-8
J gene: TRBJ2-4
D gene: -
clone size: few
CDR3 DNA: TGTGCCAGCAGCTCTCTAAGGGCTAGCAAAAACATTCAGTACTTC
CDR3 protein: CASSSLRASKNIQYF

V gene: TRBV2
J gene: TRBJ2-1
D gene: TRBD1
clone size: -
CDR3 DNA: TGTGCCAGCAAAAAACAGGGGGCGGGTGAGCAGTTCTTC
CDR3 protein: CASKKQGAGEQFF

V gene: TRBV3-1
J gene: TRBJ2-2
D gene: TRBD2
clone size: many
CDR3 DNA: TGTGCCAGCAGCCGAACTAGCGGGAGGAACACCGGGGAGCTGTTTTTT
CDR3 protein: CASSRTSGRNTGELFF